This TCR beta chain was sequenced during a study of blood T cells in healthy people across ages (dated by TCRdb to 2015 to 2017). Broadly, across the study: In model experiments, template switching captured about one uniquely barcoded TCR beta cDNA molecule for every two T cells. To track age-related changes in TCR beta repertoire diversity, the study relied on deep sequencing normalized with unique cDNA molecular identifiers. The donors were divided into four age groups: young (average approximately 15 years), middle-aged (approximately 39), aged (about 60) and long-lived (about 79). To avoid experimental bias, donors of different ages were randomly spread across the sequencing lanes. The study analyzed two additional independent replicas of 1 million unique cDNA reads from the same blood draw for two donors, one aged 18 to 30 and one aged 80 or older. The research as a whole found: Conclusive comparison of naive and antigen-experienced compartments was prevented by the profiling of bulk unsorted PBMCs. As age increased, observed TCR beta diversity per million T cells dropped in a roughly linear way, and a significant reduction was already evident by age 40. Total diversity estimates from one million sequenced T cells were considered lower bounds and underestimates. Donor CMV infection status was unknown, potentially confounding age-related changes in expanded clonotypes. The long-lived group showed more naive CD4+ T cells, fewer expanded clones and increased TCR diversity than the aged group, suggesting age selection. The percentage of naive T cells measured by flow cytometry correlated strongly with observed TCR beta diversity.

This clonotype was picked up one time. Its recognized antigen is unknown. One base away there is no much larger clone; base qualities are not given. A distance of 6 bases separates the germline ends of V and J, which lose 1 base and 2 bases respectively. As encoded in the germline V gene (reference sequence), CDR1 is DFQATT while CDR2 is SNEGSKA. The CDR3 contains 13 residues, cysteine and phenylalanine counted. Of the read, only the CDR3 DNA is kept; its 39 bases are in frame from base 1. Library prep was done by 5' RACE. TCRdb names Illumina HiSeq 2500 as the instrument used. A second about 7 to 11 cycle PCR used a sample-barcoded 5' primer and a J-beta primer mix. A template-switch 5' adaptor carrying 12 random nucleotides introduced a unique molecular identifier onto each TCR beta cDNA molecule. Each sample yielded at least 3 million CDR3-containing paired-end reads. All of the RNA was converted into first-strand cDNA using the Mint cDNA synthesis kit, with a TRBC-specific oligonucleotide serving as the primer. After uracil-DNA glycosylase treatment, a first 18-cycle PCR used universal primers M1SS and BC2_uni_R on all cDNA. For the original study's pipeline: For normalization, 1 million high-quality reads, each with a distinct molecular identifier, were randomly selected from each sample. Instead of being binned into consensus sequences, reads that shared molecular identifiers were thrown out. MiTCR, set to a Q25 quality threshold and the strictest error-elimination algorithm, was used for CDR3 identification, clonotype clustering and error correction. A nonparametric unseen species model with Euler transformation was used to estimate a lower bound on total TCR beta diversity. Through fastp at Q25 and MiXCR, TCRdb rebuilt clones from the public reads, retaining in-frame beta chains. Rows with a matching CDR3 protein are joined into one entry that keeps the most common DNA and genes. The V and J calls reflect TCRdb's pipeline rather than the authors' work. The table for this sample lists about a million distinct CDR3 sequences; around 48% of them were counted only once. Under 15% of the sample is in the top ten clones.

Systemically healthy Caucasian individuals from Russia, 39 in total and aged roughly 6 to 95 years, were included as donors. Each donor gave ten milliliters of peripheral blood, collected into EDTA-treated Vacutainer tubes. Ficoll-Paque density-gradient centrifugation was used to isolate PBMCs, with at least 6.5 million per sample. Total RNA, at least 5.5 micrograms per sample, was extracted from PBMCs with Trizol reagent. Naive CD45RAhigh/CD27high T cell percentages were measured by flow cytometry on a PBMC aliquot from every donor. This chain is built from TRBV20-1 and TRBJ2-1; the D segment could be TRBD1, given 5 matching bases. This TCR was recovered from a man younger than 40 in good health. The source material was blood. Here is the DNA: TGCAGTGCTAGAGGACAGACCTACAATGAGCAGTTCTTC. Its translation reads: CSARGQTYNEQFF.